A selection of T cell receptor beta chains follows, all from one sample in a study of cytomegalovirus exposure and HLA in healthy donors. Generated by immunoSEQ multiplex PCR, the TCRdb table keeps only in-frame clones and is missing some. Of under 150,000 clones listed, approximately 82% are singletons. Sequenced input: PBMCs. These receptors were taken from a man between 40 and 49 years old in good health and CMV-seronegative. Each CDR3 is given with its conserved first and last residue. The D gene is left open where the match is weak. Size tells how often a clone was seen (once, few, many) or the class of an expanded clone, and some rows leave it out.

TRBV18	TRBJ2-1	once	TRBD2	CASSPRGSSYNEQFF	TGTGCCAGCTCACCACGCGGGAGTTCCTACAATGAGCAGTTCTTC
TRBV28	TRBJ1-2	.	TRBD1	CAIRDSSYGYTF	TGTGCCATCCGGGACAGTTCCTATGGCTACACCTTC
TRBV25-1	TRBJ1-2	.	TRBD1	CASSVRQGGGYTF	TGTGCCAGCAGTGTGCGACAGGGTGGTGGCTACACCTTC
TRBV27	TRBJ2-7	.	.	CASSLSIGGDTYEQYF	TGTGCCAGCAGTTTATCAATAGGGGGGGACACCTACGAGCAGTACTTC
TRBV11-3	TRBJ2-4	.	TRBD2	CASSLAGLGENIQYF	TGTGCCAGCAGCTTAGCGGGACTAGGGGAAAACATTCAGTACTTC
TRBV9	TRBJ1-1	once	TRBD1	CASSPSKGQGAWNTEAFF	TGTGCCAGCAGCCCATCTAAAGGACAGGGGGCTTGGAACACTGAAGCTTTCTTT
TRBV7-9	TRBJ1-2	.	.	CASSPDGSNYGYTF	TGTGCCAGCAGCCCAGACGGGTCTAACTATGGCTACACCTTC
TRBV27	TRBJ2-7	.	TRBD1	CASSLTGEAGEQYF	TGTGCCAGCAGTTTGACAGGGGAGGCTGGCGAGCAGTACTTC
TRBV7-2	TRBJ2-5	.	.	CASSLVEGGTQYF	TGTGCCAGCAGCTTAGTGGAGGGAGGGACCCAGTACTTC
TRBV2	TRBJ1-1	.	.	CASREGLNTEAFF	TGTGCCAGCAGGGAGGGACTGAACACTGAAGCTTTCTTT
TRBV5-4	TRBJ2-3	.	.	CASSLDRARADTQYF	TGTGCCAGCAGCTTGGACAGGGCAAGGGCAGATACGCAGTATTTT
TRBV19	TRBJ2-3	.	.	CASSIRARGADTQYF	TGTGCCAGTAGTATAAGGGCCAGGGGAGCGGATACGCAGTATTTT
TRBV5-4	TRBJ2-1	few	TRBD1	CASSFKDRGDNEQFF	TGTGCCAGCAGCTTTAAGGACAGGGGGGACAATGAGCAGTTCTTC
TRBV7-9	TRBJ1-6	.	.	CSSSYTPGAGSSPLHF	TGTTCCAGCAGCTATACCCCGGGTGCCGGTAGTTCACCCCTCCACTTT
TRBV7-2	TRBJ2-5	.	.	CASSSLGQKETQYF	TGTGCCAGCAGCTCCCTGGGCCAGAAAGAGACCCAGTACTTC
TRBV2	TRBJ2-5	.	.	CASSDRQETQYF	TGTGCCAGCAGCGACAGGCAAGAGACCCAGTACTTC
TRBV19	TRBJ1-6	.	TRBD1	CASRGGTGWVDNSPLHF	TGTGCCAGTAGGGGAGGGACAGGATGGGTCGATAATTCACCCCTCCACTTT
TRBV5-8	TRBJ1-1	.	TRBD1	CAGDRGTTEAFF	TGTGCCGGGGACAGGGGAACCACTGAAGCTTTCTTT
TRBV5-1	TRBJ2-5	.	TRBD2	CASSSQTSGIQETQYF	TGCGCCAGCAGCTCCCAGACTAGCGGGATCCAAGAGACCCAGTACTTC
TRBV5-4	TRBJ2-1	.	TRBD1	CASSPYPGQDNEQFF	TGTGCCAGCAGTCCCTACCCCGGACAGGACAATGAGCAGTTCTTC
TRBV9	TRBJ2-6	.	.	CASSPLSGANVLTF	TGTGCCAGCAGCCCCCTCTCTGGGGCCAACGTCCTGACTTTC
TRBV2	TRBJ2-2	.	.	CASSGLVGGELFF	TGTGCCAGCAGTGGTCTAGTGGGCGGGGAGCTGTTTTTT
TRBV28	TRBJ2-6	few	.	CASSTATGGDGANVLTF	TGTGCCAGCAGTACTGCGACGGGGGGCGATGGGGCCAACGTCCTGACTTTC
TRBV19	TRBJ2-3	.	TRBD2	CASSSPRTSGTDTQYF	TGTGCCAGTAGTTCACCCAGGACTAGCGGGACAGATACGCAGTATTTT